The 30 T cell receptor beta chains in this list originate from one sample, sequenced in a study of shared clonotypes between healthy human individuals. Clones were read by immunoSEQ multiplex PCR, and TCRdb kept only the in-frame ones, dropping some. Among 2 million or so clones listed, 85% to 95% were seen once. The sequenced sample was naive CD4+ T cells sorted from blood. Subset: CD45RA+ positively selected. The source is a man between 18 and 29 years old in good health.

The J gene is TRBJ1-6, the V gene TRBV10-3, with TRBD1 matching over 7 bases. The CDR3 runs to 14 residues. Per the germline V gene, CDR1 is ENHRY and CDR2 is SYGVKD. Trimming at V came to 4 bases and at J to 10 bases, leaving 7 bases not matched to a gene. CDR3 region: CAISGDREGSPLHF. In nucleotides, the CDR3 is TGTGCCATCAGTGGGGACAGAGAGGGGTCACCCCTCCACTTT.

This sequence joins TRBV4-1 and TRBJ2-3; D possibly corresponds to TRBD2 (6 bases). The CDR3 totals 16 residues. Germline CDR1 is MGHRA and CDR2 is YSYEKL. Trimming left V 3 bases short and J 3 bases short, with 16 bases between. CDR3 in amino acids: CASSQVGLAYTDTQYF. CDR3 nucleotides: TGCGCCAGCAGCCAGGTTGGGCTAGCGTATACAGATACGCAGTATTTT.

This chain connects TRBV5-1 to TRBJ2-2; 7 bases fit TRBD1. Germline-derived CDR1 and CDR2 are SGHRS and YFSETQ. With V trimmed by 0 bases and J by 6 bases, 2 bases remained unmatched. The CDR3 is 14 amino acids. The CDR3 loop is CASSLDRGAGELFF. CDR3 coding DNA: TGCGCCAGCAGCTTGGACAGGGGAGCCGGGGAGCTGTTTTTT.

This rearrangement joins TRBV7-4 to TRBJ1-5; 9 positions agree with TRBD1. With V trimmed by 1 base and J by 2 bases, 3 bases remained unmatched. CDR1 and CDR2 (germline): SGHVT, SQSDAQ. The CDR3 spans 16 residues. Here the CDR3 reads CASSLGQGVGNQPQHF. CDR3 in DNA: TGTGCCAGCAGCTTAGGACAGGGGGTTGGCAATCAGCCCCAGCATTTT.

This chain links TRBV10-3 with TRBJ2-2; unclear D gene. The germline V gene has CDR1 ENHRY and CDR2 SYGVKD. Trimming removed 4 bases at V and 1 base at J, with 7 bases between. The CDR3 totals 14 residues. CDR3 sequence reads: CAISVLLNTGELFF. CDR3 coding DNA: TGTGCCATCAGTGTCCTGCTGAACACCGGGGAGCTGTTTTTT.

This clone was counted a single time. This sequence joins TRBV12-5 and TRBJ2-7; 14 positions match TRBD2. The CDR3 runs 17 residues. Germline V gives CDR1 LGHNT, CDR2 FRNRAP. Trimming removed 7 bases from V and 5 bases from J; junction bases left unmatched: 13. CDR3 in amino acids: CASAIGRGLAGVDEQYF. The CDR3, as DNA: TGTGCTAGTGCCATTGGCCGGGGACTAGCGGGAGTGGACGAGCAGTACTTC.

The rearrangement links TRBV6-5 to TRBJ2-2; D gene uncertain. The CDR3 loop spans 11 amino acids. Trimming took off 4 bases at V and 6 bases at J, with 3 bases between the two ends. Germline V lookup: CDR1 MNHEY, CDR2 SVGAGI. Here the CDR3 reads CASSWAGELFF. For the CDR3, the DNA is TGTGCCAGCAGTTGGGCCGGGGAGCTGTTTTTT.

The CDR3 is CASSVSGSSTDTQYF. CDR3 DNA: TGTGCCAGCAGCGTAAGCGGGAGCAGCACAGATACGCAGTATTTT. V and J are TRBV9 and TRBJ2-3; the match to TRBD2 covers 8 bases. Looked up from germline, CDR1 is SGDLS and CDR2 is YYNGEE. The CDR3 is 15 amino acids. V dropped 1 base and J dropped 0; count of bases not matched to a gene: 1. The full variable domain, in which reference TRBV9 and TRBJ2-3 provide the parts outside the CDR3, is DSGVTQTPKHLITATGQRVTLRCSPRSGDLSVYWYQQSLDQGLQFLIQYYNGEERAKGNILERFSAQQFPDLHSELNLSSLELGDSALYFCASSVSGSSTDTQYFGPGTRLTVL.

This CDR3 is CASSQTSGRYEQYF. The CDR3 bases are TGTGCCAGCAGCCAGACTAGCGGGAGGTACGAGCAGTACTTC. The rearrangement links TRBV7-9 to TRBJ2-7; TRBD2 matches at 13 bases. The ends lost 5 bases at V and 4 bases at J; junction bases unmatched: 2. This CDR3 contains 14 residues. Germline V gene data show CDR1 as SEHNR and CDR2 as FQNEAQ (reference sequence).

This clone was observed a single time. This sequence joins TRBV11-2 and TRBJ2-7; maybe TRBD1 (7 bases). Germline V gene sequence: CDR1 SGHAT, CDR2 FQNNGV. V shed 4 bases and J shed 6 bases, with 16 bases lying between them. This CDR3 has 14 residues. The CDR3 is CASSWSRGEAEQYF. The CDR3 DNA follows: TGTGCCAGCAGCTGGTCCAGGGGGGAGGCCGAGCAGTACTTC.

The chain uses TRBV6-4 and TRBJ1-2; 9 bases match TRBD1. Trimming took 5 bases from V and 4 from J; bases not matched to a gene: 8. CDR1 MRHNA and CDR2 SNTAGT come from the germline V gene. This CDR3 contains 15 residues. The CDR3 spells CASSPTGGAGYGYTF. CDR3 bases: TGTGCCAGCAGTCCAACAGGGGGCGCCGGCTATGGCTACACCTTC.

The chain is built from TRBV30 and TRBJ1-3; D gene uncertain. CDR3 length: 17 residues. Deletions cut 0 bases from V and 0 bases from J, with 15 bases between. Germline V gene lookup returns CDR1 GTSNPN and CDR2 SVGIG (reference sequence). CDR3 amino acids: CAWSVLVATDSGNTIYF. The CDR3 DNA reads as TGTGCCTGGAGTGTACTCGTCGCCACGGACTCTGGAAACACCATATATTTT.

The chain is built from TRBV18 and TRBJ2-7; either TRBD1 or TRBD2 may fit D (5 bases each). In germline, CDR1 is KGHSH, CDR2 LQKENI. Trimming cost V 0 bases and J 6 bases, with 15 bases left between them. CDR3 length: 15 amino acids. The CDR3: CASSPPTRLGVEQYF. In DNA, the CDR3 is TGTGCCAGCTCACCACCGACGCGATTGGGGGTCGAGCAGTACTTC. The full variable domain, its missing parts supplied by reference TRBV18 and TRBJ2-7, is NAGVMQNPRHLVRRRGQEARLRCSPMKGHSHVYWYRQLPEEGLKFMVYLQKENIIDESGMPKERFSAEFPKEGPSILRIQQVVRGDSAAYFCASSPPTRLGVEQYFGPGTRLTVT.

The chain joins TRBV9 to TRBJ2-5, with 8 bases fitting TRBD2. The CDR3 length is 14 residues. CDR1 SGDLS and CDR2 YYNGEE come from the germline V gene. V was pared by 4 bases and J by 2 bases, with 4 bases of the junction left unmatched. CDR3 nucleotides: TGTGCCAGCAGCTCGACTAGCGTTCAAGAGACCCAGTACTTC. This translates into CASSSTSVQETQYF.

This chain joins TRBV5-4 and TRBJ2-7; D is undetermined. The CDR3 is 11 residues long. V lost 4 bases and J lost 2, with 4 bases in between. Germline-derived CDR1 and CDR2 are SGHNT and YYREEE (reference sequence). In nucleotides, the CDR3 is TGTGCCAGCAGCGGGGCCTACGAGCAGTACTTC. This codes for CASSGAYEQYF.

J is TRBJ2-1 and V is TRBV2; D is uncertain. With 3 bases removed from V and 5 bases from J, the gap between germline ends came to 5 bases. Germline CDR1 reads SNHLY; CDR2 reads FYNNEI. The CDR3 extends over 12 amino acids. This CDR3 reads CASSDWDNEQFF. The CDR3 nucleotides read TGTGCCAGCAGTGACTGGGACAATGAGCAGTTCTTC.

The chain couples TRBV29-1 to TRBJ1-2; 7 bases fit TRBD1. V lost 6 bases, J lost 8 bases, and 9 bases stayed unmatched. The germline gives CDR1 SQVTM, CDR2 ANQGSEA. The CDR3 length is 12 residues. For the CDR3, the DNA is TGCAGCGTCCTGGCGGACAGGCTGGGCTACACCTTC. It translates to CSVLADRLGYTF.

The CDR3 DNA reads TGTGCCAGCAGCCTGAACCCAGATTGGTACGAGCAGTACTTC. It yields the protein CASSLNPDWYEQYF. The rearrangement links TRBV7-2 to TRBJ2-7; D gene unclear. Looked up from germline, CDR1 is SGHTA and CDR2 is FQGNSA. The CDR3 loop spans 14 amino acids. V shed 5 bases and J shed 4 bases, with 15 bases lying between them.

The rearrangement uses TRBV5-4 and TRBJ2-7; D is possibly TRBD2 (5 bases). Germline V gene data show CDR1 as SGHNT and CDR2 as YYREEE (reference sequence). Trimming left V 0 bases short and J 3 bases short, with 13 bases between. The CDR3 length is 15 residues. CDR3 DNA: TGTGCCAGCAGCTTGGAAAGGGAGAAGGTCTACGAGCAGTACTTC. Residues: CASSLEREKVYEQYF.

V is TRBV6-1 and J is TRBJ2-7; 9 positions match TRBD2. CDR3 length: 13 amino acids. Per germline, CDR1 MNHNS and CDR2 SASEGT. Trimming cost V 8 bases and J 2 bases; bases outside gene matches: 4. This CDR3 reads CASDSGGTYEQYF. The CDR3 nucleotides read TGTGCCAGCGATAGCGGGGGAACCTACGAGCAGTACTTC.

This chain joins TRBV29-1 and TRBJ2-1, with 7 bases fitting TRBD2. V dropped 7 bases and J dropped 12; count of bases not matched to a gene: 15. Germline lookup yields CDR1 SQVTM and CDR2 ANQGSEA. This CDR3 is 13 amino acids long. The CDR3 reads CSARLAASGGQFF. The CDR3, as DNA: TGCAGCGCGCGGCTAGCGGCCTCCGGGGGGCAGTTCTTC.

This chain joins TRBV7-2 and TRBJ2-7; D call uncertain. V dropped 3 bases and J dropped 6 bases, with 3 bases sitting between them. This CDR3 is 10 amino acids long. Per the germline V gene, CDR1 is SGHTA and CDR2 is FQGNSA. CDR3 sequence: CASSLREQYF. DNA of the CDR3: TGTGCCAGCAGCTTGCGCGAGCAGTACTTC.

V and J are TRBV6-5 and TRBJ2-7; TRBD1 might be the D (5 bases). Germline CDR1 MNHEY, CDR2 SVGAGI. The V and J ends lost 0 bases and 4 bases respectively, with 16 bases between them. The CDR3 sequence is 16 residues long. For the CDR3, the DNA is TGTGCCAGCAGTTACTCGACAGCCGAGCTAGGGTACGAGCAGTACTTC. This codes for CASSYSTAELGYEQYF.

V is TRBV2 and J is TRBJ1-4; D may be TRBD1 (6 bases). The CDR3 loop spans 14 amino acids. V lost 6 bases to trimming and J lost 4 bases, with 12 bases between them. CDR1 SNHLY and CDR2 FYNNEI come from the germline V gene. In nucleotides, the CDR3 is TGTGCCAGCAGGGCGACAGGTCTTAATGAAAAACTGTTTTTT. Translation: CASRATGLNEKLFF.

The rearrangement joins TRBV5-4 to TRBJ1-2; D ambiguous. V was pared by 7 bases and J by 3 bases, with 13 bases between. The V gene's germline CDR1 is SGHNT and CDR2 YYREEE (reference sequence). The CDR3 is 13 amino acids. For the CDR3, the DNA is TGTGCCAGCCGGGCCCCACTTGACTATGGCTACACCTTC. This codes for CASRAPLDYGYTF.

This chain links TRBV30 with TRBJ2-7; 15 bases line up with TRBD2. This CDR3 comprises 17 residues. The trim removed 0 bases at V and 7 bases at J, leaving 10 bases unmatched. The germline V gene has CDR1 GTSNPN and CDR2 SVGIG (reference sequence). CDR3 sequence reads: CAWSVRKPGLAGGEQYF. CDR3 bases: TGTGCCTGGAGTGTCAGAAAACCGGGACTAGCGGGAGGTGAGCAGTACTTC.

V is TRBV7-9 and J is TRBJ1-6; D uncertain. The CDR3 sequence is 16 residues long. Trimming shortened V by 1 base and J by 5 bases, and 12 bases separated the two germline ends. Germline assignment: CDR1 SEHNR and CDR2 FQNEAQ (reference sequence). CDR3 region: CASSLGSGQNNSPLHF. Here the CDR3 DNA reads TGTGCCAGCAGCTTAGGGAGCGGGCAGAATAATTCACCCCTCCACTTT.

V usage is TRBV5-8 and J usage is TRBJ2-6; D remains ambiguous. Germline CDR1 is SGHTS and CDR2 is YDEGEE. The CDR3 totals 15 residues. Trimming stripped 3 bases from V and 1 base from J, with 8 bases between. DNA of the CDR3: TGTGCCAGCAGCTATGGCAGATCTGGGGCCAACGTCCTGACTTTC. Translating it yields CASSYGRSGANVLTF.

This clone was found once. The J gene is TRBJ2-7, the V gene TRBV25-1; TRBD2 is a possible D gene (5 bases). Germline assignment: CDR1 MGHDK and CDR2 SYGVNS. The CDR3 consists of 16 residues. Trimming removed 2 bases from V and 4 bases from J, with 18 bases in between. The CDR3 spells CASSEQRRNELYEQYF. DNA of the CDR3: TGTGCCAGCAGTGAACAGCGGCGAAACGAGCTGTACGAGCAGTACTTC.

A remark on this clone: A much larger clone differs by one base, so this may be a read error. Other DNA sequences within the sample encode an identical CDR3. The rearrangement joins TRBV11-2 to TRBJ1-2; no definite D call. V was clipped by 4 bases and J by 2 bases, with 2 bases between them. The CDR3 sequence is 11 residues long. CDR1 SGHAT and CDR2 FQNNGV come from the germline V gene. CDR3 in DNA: TGTGCCAGCAGCTCCAACTATGGCTACACCTTC. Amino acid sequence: CASSSNYGYTF.